The 8 T cell receptor beta chains in this list originate from one sample, sequenced in a study of metastatic and nonmetastatic thyroid tumors (dated by TCRdb to 2020 to 2021). No patient had received any treatment before thyroid surgery. The library was prepared using PCR. Sequencing used an Illumina HiSeq 4000. TCRdb took the public reads, trimmed them with fastp at Q25, ran MiXCR for clone calling and kept in-frame beta chains. A total of tens of thousands of clones appear in this sample, roughly an eighth of them only once. The ten largest clones represent more than 7% of the sample. Sequencing input: tumor tissue. Receptors originate from a female donor with papillary thyroid cancer or a benign thyroid nodule (not recorded which). Some clones in this sample may be carry-over from other donors' samples.

The sample holds many counts of this clone. V usage is TRBV14 and J usage is TRBJ2-7; 9 positions agree with TRBD1. CDR3 length: 17 residues. V was pared by 4 bases and J by 3 bases, with 13 bases of the junction left unmatched. CDR1 is SGHDN and CDR2 is FVKESK in the germline V gene. CDR3 DNA sequence: TGTGCCAGCAGCCCCCTCTTAGGGACAGGGAGCCTCTACGAGCAGTACTTC. Protein sequence: CASSPLLGTGSLYEQYF. The whole variable domain, remainder taken from reference TRBV14 and TRBJ2-7, is EAGVTQFPSHSVIEKGQTVTLRCDPISGHDNLYWYRRVMGKEIKFLLHFVKESKQDESGMPNNRFLAERTGGTYSTLKVQPAELEDSGVYFCASSPLLGTGSLYEQYFGPGTRLTVT.

This clone occurred once. Mismatch with germline at one junction end may stem from a read error. V gene TRBV20-1 combines with J gene TRBJ2-1, with unresolved D. The CDR3 is 11 amino acids. Germline-derived CDR1 and CDR2 are DFQATT and SNEGSKA (reference sequence). In DNA form, the CDR3 reads TGCAGTGCTATACCGAGCGTCGAGCACTTCTTC. Translated, it gives CSAIPSVEHFF.

On this clone itself: A much larger clone lies a single base off, so this may be a read error. V is TRBV5-8 and J is TRBJ2-3; TRBD1 might be the D (5 bases). Between the trimmed V and J ends, which lost 6 bases and 2 bases, there was a span of 16 bases. Germline V gene sequence: CDR1 SGHTS, CDR2 YDEGEE. This CDR3 contains 15 residues. The CDR3 nucleotides are TGTGCCAGCACATCGTACAGGTGGAACACAGATACGCAGTATTTT. Its protein product is CASTSYRWNTDTQYF.

At least ten counts were recorded for this clone. CDR3 DNA sequence: TGCAGTGCTTTCCGGGGGATCATTCGAGAGACCCAGTACTTC. Residues: CSAFRGIIRETQYF. The chain recombines TRBV20-1 with TRBJ2-5; perhaps TRBD2 as D (6 bases). Germline CDR1 is DFQATT and CDR2 is SNEGSKA (reference sequence). CDR3 length: 14 amino acids. Trimming removed 5 bases at V and 4 bases at J, with 17 bases between.

The sample holds a few counts of this clone. A much larger clone lies a single base off, so this may be a read error. The gene calls are TRBV19 and TRBJ2-3, with TRBD2 matching 9 bases. The length of the CDR3 is 14 residues. Germline CDR1 and CDR2: LNHDA and SQIVND (reference sequence). The CDR3 DNA sequence: TGTGCCGGTAGTACTAGCGGGTACACAGATACGCAGTATTTT. It encodes CAGSTSGYTDTQYF.

The gene calls are TRBV3-1 and TRBJ2-7; 10 bases agree with TRBD1. J was trimmed by 5 bases and V by 3 bases; bases with no gene match: 7. The CDR3 totals 15 residues. Germline assignment: CDR1 LGHDT and CDR2 YNNKEL (reference sequence). The CDR3 is CASSQTGTGAHEQYF. Written as DNA, the CDR3 is TGTGCCAGCAGCCAGACCGGGACAGGGGCCCACGAGCAGTACTTC.

This clone was seen many times. Different DNA sequences within this sample yield the same CDR3. The chain has TRBV11-2 and TRBJ2-5; D gene ambiguous. V lost 0 bases, J lost 1 base, and 6 bases lay in between. In germline, CDR1 is SGHAT, CDR2 FQNNGV. The CDR3 covers 14 residues. Here the CDR3 reads CASSLDPLQETQYF. The CDR3 nucleotides are TGTGCCAGCAGCTTAGACCCACTCCAAGAGACCCAGTACTTC.

This clone was seen repeatedly, ten times or more. This chain uses TRBV20-1 with TRBJ2-7, with D maybe TRBD1 (6 bases). V was clipped by 1 base and J by 4 bases, with 8 bases between them. The germline CDR1 and CDR2 sequences are DFQATT and SNEGSKA (reference sequence). The CDR3 is 12 amino acids. In DNA, the CDR3 is TGCAGTGCTAGAGGACAGGTATACGAGCAGTACTTC. Its translation: CSARGQVYEQYF.